This T cell receptor beta chain was sequenced for a study of T-cell memory formation after mild COVID-19. In its sample, this clonotype was seen a few times. What it recognizes is unknown. Whole-study results and caveats: CD8+ contracting clones occupied EMRA, while CD4+ ones occupied mainly CM and EM. CD4/CD8 balance held among clones contracting day 15 to 85, and later expanders leaned CD4+.

The ends were cut back, 5 bases at V and 2 bases at J, with 13 bases in the middle. Germline loops: CDR1 SGHTA, CDR2 FQGTGA. CDR3 size: 15 residues. TCRdb re-called the 5' RACE reads with MiXCR, one entry per CDR3 protein. The sample has roughly 250,000 distinct CDR3 sequences; 16% are singletons. The sequence came from a man aged 18 to 29 who had mild COVID-19 (a few samples of this study predate the infection). Cell type and time point are not known. V and J are TRBV7-3 and TRBJ2-1, with D possibly being TRBD2 (5 bases). Sequenced input: PBMCs or a T cell subset sorted from them (not recorded which). DNA for the CDR3: TGTGCCAGCAGCCCGGGCGGGTCAGCCTACAATGAGCAGTTCTTC. It is translated as CASSPGGSAYNEQFF.